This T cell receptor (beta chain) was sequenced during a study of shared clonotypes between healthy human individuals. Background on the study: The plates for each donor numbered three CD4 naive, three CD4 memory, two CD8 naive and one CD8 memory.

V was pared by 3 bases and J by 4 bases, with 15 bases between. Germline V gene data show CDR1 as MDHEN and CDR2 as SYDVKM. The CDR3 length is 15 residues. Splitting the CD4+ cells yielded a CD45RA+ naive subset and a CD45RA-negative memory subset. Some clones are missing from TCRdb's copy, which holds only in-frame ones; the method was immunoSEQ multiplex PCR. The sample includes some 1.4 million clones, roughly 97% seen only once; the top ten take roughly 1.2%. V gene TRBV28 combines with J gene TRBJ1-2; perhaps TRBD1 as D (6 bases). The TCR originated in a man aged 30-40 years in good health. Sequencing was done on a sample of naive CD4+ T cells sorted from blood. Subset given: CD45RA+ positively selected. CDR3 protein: CASSFGGGVVYGYTF. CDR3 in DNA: TGTGCCAGCAGTTTTGGAGGGGGAGTGGTCTATGGCTACACCTTC.